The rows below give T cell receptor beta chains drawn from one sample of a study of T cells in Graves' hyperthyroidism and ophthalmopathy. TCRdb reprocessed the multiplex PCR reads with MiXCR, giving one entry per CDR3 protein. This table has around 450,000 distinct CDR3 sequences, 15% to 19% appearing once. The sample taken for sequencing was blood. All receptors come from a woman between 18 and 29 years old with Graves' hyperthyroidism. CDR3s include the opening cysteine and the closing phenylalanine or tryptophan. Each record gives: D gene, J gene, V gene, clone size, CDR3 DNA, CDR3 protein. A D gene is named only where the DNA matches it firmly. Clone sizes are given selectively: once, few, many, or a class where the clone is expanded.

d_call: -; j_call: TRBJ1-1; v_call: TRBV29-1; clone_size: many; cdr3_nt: TGCAGCGTTTTGGCAGGAGCTATGAACACTGAAGCTTTCTTT; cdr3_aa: CSVLAGAMNTEAFF
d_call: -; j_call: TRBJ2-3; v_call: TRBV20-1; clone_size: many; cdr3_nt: TGCAGTGGAGGGACTGTCACAGATACGCAGTATTTT; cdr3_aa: CSGGTVTDTQYF
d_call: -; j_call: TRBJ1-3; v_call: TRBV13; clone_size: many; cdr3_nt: TGTGCCAGCAGCTTAGGGACAGCTGGAAACACCATATATTTT; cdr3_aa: CASSLGTAGNTIYF
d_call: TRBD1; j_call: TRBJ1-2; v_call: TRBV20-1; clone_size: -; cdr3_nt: TGCAGTGCTATGCTCCCGGGGACAGGGGGCTACACCTTC; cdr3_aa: CSAMLPGTGGYTF
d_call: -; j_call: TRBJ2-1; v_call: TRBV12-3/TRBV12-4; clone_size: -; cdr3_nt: TGTGCCAGCAGTCCTAGCGTCCTTGAGCAGTTCTTC; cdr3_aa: CASSPSVLEQFF
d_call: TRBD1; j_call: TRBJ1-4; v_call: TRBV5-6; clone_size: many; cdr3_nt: TGTGCCAGCAGCGAAGACAGGGGCGGGAATGAAAAACTGTTTTTT; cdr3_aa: CASSEDRGGNEKLFF
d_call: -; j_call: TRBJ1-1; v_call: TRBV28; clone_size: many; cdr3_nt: TGTGCCAGCAGTTTTTCGGGGAACACTGAAGCTTTCTTT; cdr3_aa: CASSFSGNTEAFF
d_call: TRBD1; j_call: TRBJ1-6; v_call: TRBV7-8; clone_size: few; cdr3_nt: TGTGCCAGCAGCTTAGCGTCTTCGTCAGGGGGCGCGTCTGATTCACCCCTCCACTTT; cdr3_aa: CASSLASSSGGASDSPLHF
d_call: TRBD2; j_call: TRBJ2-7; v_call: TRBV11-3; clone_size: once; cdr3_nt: TGCGCCAGCAGCCAAGAGGCTAGCGGTGGTTATGAGCAGTACTTC; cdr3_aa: CASSQEASGGYEQYF
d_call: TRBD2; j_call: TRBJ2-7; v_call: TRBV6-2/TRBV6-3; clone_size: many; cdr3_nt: TGTGCCAGTAAGAAGGACTGGACTAGCGGACTCTACGAGCAGTACTTC; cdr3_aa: CASKKDWTSGLYEQYF
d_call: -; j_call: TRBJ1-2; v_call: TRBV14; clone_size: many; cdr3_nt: TGTGCCAGCAGCCAAGTAAGGAATGGCTACACCTTC; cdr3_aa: CASSQVRNGYTF
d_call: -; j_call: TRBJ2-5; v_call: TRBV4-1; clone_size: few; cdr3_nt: TGCGCCAGCAGCCAAGATCGCAGCGTCCAAGAGACCCAGTACTTC; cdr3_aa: CASSQDRSVQETQYF
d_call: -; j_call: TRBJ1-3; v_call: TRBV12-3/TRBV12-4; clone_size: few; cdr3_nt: TGTGCCAGCAGGCCCCAGTGGCAGGCACCCCAGTCCGGAAACACCATATATTTT; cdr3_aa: CASRPQWQAPQSGNTIYF
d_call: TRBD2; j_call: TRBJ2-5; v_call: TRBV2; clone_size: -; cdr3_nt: TGTGCCAGCATCGGGGCTAGCGGGGCCAAATTCCAAGAGACCCAGTACTTC; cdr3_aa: CASIGASGAKFQETQYF
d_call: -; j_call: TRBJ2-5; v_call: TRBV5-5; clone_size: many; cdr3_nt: TGTGCCAGCAGCTTGGGGCCAGGGCGACAAGAGACCCAGTACTTC; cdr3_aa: CASSLGPGRQETQYF
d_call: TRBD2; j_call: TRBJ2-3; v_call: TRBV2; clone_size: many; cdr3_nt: TGTGCCAGCAGTGATCAAGGACTAGCGGGAGATACGCAGTATTTT; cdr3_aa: CASSDQGLAGDTQYF
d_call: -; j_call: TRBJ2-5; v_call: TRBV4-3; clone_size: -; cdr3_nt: TGCGCCAGCAGCCAAGGATTGGCAACTCCTCGGTTGAACCAGTACTTC; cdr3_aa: CASSQGLATPRLNQYF
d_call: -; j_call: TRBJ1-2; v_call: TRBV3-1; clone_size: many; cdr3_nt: TGTGCCAGCAGCGGGGCAGCAAATTTCTATGGCTACACCTTC; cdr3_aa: CASSGAANFYGYTF
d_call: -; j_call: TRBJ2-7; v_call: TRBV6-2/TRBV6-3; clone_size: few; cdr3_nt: TGTGCCAGCAGTTATGCCTACGAGCAGTACTTC; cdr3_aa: CASSYAYEQYF
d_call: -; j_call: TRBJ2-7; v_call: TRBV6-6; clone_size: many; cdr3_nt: TGTGCCAGCAGTTACTGGCCGGGGGCATACGAGCAGTACTTC; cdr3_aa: CASSYWPGAYEQYF
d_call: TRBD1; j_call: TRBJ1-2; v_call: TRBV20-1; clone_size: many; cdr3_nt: TGCAGTGCACCGACAGGGTTGGGTGGCTACACCTTC; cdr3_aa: CSAPTGLGGYTF
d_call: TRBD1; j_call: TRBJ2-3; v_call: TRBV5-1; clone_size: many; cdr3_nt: TGCGCCAGCAGCTTGGCTTCGGGACAGGGTCCCAGCACAAGCACAGATACGCAGTATTTT; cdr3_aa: CASSLASGQGPSTSTDTQYF
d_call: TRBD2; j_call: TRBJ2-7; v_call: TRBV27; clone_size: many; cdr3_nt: TGTGCCAGCAGTTTATCGTTCCGGAACCCGACTAGCGGGGGGGCTTACGAGCAGTACTTC; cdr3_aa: CASSLSFRNPTSGGAYEQYF
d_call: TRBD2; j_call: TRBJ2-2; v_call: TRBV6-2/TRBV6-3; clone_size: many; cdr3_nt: TGTGCCAGCACCCGGGGGGGCCAGACCACCGGGGAGCTGTTTTTT; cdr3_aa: CASTRGGQTTGELFF
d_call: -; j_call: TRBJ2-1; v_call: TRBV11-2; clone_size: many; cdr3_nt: TGTGCCAGCAGCTTAGTTGAAAGCTCCTACAATGAGCAGTTCTTC; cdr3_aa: CASSLVESSYNEQFF
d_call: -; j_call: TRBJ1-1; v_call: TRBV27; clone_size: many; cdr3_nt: TGTGCCAGCAGTTTGGGGGGGGTGGCTGAAGCTTTCTTT; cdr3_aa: CASSLGGVAEAFF
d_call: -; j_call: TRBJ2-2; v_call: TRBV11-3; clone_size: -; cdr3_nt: TGTGCCAGCAGCCCGGGCAGGGGAAACACCGGGGAGCTGTTTTTT; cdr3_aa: CASSPGRGNTGELFF
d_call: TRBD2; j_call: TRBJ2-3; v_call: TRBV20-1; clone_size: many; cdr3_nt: TGCAGTGCTAGAGATAAGCGGGGGGGCTCCCCCTCCACAGATACGCAGTATTTT; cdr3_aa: CSARDKRGGSPSTDTQYF
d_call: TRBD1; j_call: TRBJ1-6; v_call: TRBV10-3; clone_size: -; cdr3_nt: TGTGCCATCAGTGTAGGACAGGGACCTAATTCACCCCTCCACTTT; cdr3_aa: CAISVGQGPNSPLHF
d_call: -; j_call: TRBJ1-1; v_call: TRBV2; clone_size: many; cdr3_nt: TGTGCCAGCAGTGACCTAAGGTCGGGGAAAGCTTTCTTT; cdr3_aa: CASSDLRSGKAFF
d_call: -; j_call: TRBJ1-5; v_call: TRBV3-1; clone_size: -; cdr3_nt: TGTGCCAGCAGCCAAGATCCAACAGACGGCAATCAGCCCCAGCATTTT; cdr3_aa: CASSQDPTDGNQPQHF
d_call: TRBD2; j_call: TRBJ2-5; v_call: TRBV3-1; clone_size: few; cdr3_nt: TGTGCCAGCAGCCAGGGACTAGCGGGACCCCGAGAGACCCAGTACTTC; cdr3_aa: CASSQGLAGPRETQYF
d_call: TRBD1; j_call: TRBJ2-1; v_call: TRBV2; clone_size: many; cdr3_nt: TGTGCCAGCAGAGACAGGGGGCTCTACAATGAGCAGTTCTTC; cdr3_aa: CASRDRGLYNEQFF
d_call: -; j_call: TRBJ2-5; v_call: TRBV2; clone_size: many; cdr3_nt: TGTGCCAGCAGTGAGGGTCTGGGGAAGAATATAGAGACCCAGTACTTC; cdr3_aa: CASSEGLGKNIETQYF
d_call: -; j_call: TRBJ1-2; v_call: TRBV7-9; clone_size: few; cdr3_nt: TGTGCCAGCAGCCTATCGGGGAGGACCACCGCTTTTTTGAGTTACACCTTC; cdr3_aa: CASSLSGRTTAFLSYTF
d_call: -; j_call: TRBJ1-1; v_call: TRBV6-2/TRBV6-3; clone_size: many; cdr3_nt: TGTGCCAGCAACAGGGACATTTTGGGCACTGAAGCTTTCTTT; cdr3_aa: CASNRDILGTEAFF
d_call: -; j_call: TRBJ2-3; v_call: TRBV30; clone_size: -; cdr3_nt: TGTGCCTGGAAAGGGAGTACAGATACGCAGTATTTT; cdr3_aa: CAWKGSTDTQYF
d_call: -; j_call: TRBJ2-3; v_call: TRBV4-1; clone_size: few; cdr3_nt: TGCGCCAGCAGCCAAGACGGGCAGTGGCGCACAGATACGCAGTATTTT; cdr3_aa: CASSQDGQWRTDTQYF
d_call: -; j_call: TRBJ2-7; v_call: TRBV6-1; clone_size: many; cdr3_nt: TGTGCCAGCAGTGAAGCCCGATACGAGCAGTACTTC; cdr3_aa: CASSEARYEQYF
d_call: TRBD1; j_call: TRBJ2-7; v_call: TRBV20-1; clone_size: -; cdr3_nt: TGCAGTGCTAGACCTACCTCAGGGGGCCTCTACGAGCAGTACTTC; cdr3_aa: CSARPTSGGLYEQYF
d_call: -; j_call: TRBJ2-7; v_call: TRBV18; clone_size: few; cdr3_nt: TGTGCCAGCTCACCATACCTCTCCTACGAGCAGTACTTC; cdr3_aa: CASSPYLSYEQYF
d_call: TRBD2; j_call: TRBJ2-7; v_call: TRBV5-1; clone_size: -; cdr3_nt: TGCGCCAGCAGCACCGGTTTGATAGCGGGAGCCTACGAGCAGTACTTC; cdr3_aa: CASSTGLIAGAYEQYF
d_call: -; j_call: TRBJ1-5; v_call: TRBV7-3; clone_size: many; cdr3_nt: TGTGCCAGCAGCTTAAGGGAGTTGAATCAGCCCCAGCATTTT; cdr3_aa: CASSLRELNQPQHF
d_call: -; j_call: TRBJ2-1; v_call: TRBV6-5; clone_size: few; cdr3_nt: TGTGCCAGCAGTTACGACGTGTACAATGAGCAGTTCTTC; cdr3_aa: CASSYDVYNEQFF
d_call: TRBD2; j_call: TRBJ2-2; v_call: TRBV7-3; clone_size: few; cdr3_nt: TGTGCCAGCAGCCCGTTTCTGGCGGGAGGGTTAGCGGGGGAGCTGTTTTTT; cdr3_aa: CASSPFLAGGLAGELFF
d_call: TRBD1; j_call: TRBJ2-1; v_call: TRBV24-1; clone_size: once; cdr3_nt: TGTGCCACGTCAGGGGGAACCTACAATGAGCAGTTCTTC; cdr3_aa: CATSGGTYNEQFF
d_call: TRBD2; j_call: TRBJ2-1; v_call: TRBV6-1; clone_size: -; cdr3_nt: TGTGCCAGCACCCTGGACGGGCCAGGACTAGCTGGGAATGAGCAGTTCTTC; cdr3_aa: CASTLDGPGLAGNEQFF
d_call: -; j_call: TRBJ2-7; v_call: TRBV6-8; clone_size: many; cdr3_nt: TGTGCCAGCAGTTACTCGCCGGGGGCCAGCGGAAGCTCCTACGAGCAGTACTTC; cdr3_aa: CASSYSPGASGSSYEQYF
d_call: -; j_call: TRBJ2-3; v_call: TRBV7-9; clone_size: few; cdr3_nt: TGTGCCCACTCCCAGGGGGAAGCTCTAGCGACCTATACAGATACGCAGTATTTT; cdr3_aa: CAHSQGEALATYTDTQYF
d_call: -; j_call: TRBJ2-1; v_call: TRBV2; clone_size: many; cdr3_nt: TGTGCCAGCATCCGGGAGAGTAGGAATGAGCAGTTCTTC; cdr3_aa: CASIRESRNEQFF
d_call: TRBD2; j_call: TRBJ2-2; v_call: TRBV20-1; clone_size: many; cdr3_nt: TGCAGTGCTAGAGATCTCCGGCTAGCGGGAGGGTCCGGGGAGCTGTTTTTT; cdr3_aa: CSARDLRLAGGSGELFF
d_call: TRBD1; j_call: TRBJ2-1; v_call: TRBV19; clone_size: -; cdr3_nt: TGTGCCAGTAGTTTTCAGGGGGCCGATGAGCAGTTCTTC; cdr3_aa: CASSFQGADEQFF
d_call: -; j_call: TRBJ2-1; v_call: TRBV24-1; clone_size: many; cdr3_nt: TGTGCCACCAGTGATTTCAGATCCCAACCCTACAATGAGCAGTTCTTC; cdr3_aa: CATSDFRSQPYNEQFF
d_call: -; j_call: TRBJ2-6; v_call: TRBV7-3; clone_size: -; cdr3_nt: TGTGCCAGCAGCGCCACCGGGGCCAACGTCCTGACTTTC; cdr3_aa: CASSATGANVLTF
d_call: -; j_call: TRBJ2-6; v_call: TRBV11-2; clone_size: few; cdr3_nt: TGTGCCAGCAGCTTAGATCCTAGACAGACTGGGGCCAACGTCCTGACTTTC; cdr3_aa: CASSLDPRQTGANVLTF
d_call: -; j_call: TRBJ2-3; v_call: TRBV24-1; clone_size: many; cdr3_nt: TGTGCCACCAGTGAACCAGCGGGTCTGGGTACAGATACGCAGTATTTT; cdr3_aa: CATSEPAGLGTDTQYF
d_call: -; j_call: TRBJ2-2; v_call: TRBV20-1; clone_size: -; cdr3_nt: TGCAGTGCTAGGTCCCCGGGCACCGGGGAGCTGTTTTTT; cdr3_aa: CSARSPGTGELFF